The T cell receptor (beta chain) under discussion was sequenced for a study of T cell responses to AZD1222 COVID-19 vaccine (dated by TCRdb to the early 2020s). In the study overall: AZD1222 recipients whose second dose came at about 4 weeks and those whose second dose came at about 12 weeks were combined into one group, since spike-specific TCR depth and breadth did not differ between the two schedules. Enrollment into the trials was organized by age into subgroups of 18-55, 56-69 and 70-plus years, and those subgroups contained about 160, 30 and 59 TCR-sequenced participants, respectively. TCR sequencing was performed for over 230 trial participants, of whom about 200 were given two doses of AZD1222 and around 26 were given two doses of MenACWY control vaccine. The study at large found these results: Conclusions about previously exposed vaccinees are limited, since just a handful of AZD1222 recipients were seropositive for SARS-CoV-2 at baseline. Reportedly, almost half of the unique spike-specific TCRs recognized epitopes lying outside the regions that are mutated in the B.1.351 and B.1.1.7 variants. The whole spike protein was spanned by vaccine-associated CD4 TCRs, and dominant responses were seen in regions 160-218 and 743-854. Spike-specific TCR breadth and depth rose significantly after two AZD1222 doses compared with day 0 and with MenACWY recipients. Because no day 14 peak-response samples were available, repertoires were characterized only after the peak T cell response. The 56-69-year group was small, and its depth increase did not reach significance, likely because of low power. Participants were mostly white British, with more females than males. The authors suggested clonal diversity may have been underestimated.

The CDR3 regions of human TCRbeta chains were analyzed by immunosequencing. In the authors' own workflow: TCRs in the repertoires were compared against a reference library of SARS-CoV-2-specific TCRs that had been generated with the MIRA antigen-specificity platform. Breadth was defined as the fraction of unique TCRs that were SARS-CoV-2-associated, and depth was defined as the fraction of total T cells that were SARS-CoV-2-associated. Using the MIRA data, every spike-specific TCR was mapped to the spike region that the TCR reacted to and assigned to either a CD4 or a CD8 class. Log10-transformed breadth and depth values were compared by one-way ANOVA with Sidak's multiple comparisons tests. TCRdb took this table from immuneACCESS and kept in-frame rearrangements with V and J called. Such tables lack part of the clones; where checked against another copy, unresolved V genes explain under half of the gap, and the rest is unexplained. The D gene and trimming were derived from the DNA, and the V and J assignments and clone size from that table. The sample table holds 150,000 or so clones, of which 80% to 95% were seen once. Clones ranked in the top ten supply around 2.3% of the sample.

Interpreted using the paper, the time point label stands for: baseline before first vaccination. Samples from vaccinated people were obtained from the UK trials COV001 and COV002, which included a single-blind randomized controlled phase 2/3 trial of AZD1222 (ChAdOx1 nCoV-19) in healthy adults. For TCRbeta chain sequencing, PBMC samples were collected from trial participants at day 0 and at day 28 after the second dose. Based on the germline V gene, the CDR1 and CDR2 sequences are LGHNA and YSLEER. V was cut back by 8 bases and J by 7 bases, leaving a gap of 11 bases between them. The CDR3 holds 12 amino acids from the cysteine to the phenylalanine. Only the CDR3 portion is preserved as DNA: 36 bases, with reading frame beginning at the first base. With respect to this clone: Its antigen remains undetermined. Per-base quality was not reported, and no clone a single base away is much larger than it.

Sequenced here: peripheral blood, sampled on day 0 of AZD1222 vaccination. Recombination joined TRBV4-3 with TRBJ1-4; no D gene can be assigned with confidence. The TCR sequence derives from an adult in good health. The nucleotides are TGCGCCAGCGGAGAGATAGGTGAAAAACTGTTTTTT. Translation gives CASGEIGEKLFF.